This is a list of T cell receptor beta chains from one sample in a study of a mutant IDH1 vaccine in newly diagnosed glioma. The antigens of these receptors remain unknown. TCRdb's table, derived via immunoSEQ multiplex PCR, lists solely in-frame clones and lacks some. The sample comprises around 41,000 clones, about four fifths of which are singletons, and around 6.9% rests with the top ten. Sequenced here: PBMCs, sampled from a glioma patient whose treatment included an IDH1 peptide vaccine. These receptors came from a woman aged 40 to 55 with glioma. Some clones in this sample may be carry-over from other donors' samples. Each CDR3 is given with its conserved first and last residue. Each record gives: CDR3 length, D gene, J gene, clone size, V gene, CDR3 DNA, CDR3 protein. A D gene is named only where the DNA matches it firmly. Where a row states a size, it is once, few, many or the class of an expanded clone; other rows omit it.

CDR3 length: 14; D gene: .; J gene: TRBJ2-5; clone size: few; V gene: TRBV25-1; CDR3 DNA: TGTGCCAGCTATACCTTCAGTGAACAAGAGACCCAGTACTTC; CDR3 protein: CASYTFSEQETQYF
CDR3 length: 15; D gene: TRBD2; J gene: TRBJ2-7; clone size: .; V gene: TRBV5-1; CDR3 DNA: TGCGCCAGCAGCTTCAGCGCGGGAGGGCCGGGCGAGCAGTACTTC; CDR3 protein: CASSFSAGGPGEQYF
CDR3 length: 16; D gene: .; J gene: TRBJ2-7; clone size: .; V gene: TRBV28; CDR3 DNA: TGTGCCAGCAGTTTGGAGGTGTTCTCGGGGACGTACGAGCAGTACTTC; CDR3 protein: CASSLEVFSGTYEQYF
CDR3 length: 15; D gene: .; J gene: TRBJ2-7; clone size: .; V gene: TRBV5-1; CDR3 DNA: TGCGCCAGCAGCTTTACGGGGGACATACATTACGAGCAGTACTTC; CDR3 protein: CASSFTGDIHYEQYF
CDR3 length: 15; D gene: TRBD1; J gene: TRBJ1-5; clone size: .; V gene: TRBV23-1; CDR3 DNA: TGCGCCAGTCAAGGGAGGGGGCATGACAATCAGCCCCAGCATTTT; CDR3 protein: CASQGRGHDNQPQHF
CDR3 length: 15; D gene: TRBD2; J gene: TRBJ2-4; clone size: .; V gene: TRBV13; CDR3 DNA: TGTGCCAGCAGTTCCCGGGGGGTGGCCAAAAACATTCAGTACTTC; CDR3 protein: CASSSRGVAKNIQYF
CDR3 length: 11; D gene: .; J gene: TRBJ1-1; clone size: .; V gene: TRBV7-9; CDR3 DNA: TGTGCCAGCAGCTCCGGATCTGAAGCTTTCTTT; CDR3 protein: CASSSGSEAFF
CDR3 length: 15; D gene: TRBD1; J gene: TRBJ1-1; clone size: few; V gene: TRBV28; CDR3 DNA: TGTGCCAGCAGTCTCGGACAGGGATATCGTCTTCAAGCTTTCTTT; CDR3 protein: CASSLGQGYRLQAFF
CDR3 length: 15; D gene: .; J gene: TRBJ1-3; clone size: .; V gene: TRBV4-2; CDR3 DNA: TGTGCCAGCAGCCAAGATGGGGGGTGGGGGAACACCATATATTTT; CDR3 protein: CASSQDGGWGNTIYF
CDR3 length: 11; D gene: .; J gene: TRBJ1-1; clone size: .; V gene: TRBV20-1; CDR3 DNA: TGCAGTGCTAGATCGACCATTGGAGCTTTCTTT; CDR3 protein: CSARSTIGAFF
CDR3 length: 17; D gene: TRBD2; J gene: TRBJ2-7; clone size: .; V gene: TRBV30; CDR3 DNA: TGTGCCTGGAGTATCGGACTAGCGGGGAGGAGCTCCTACGAGCAGTACTTC; CDR3 protein: CAWSIGLAGRSSYEQYF
CDR3 length: 16; D gene: .; J gene: TRBJ2-2; clone size: few; V gene: TRBV10-3; CDR3 DNA: TGTGCCATCAGTGAGTCGACTGCGATGAGAACCGGGGAGCTGTTTTTT; CDR3 protein: CAISESTAMRTGELFF
CDR3 length: 15; D gene: .; J gene: TRBJ1-3; clone size: .; V gene: TRBV6-5; CDR3 DNA: TGTGCCAGCAGTTACTCGGACACTCTCGGAAACACCATATATTTT; CDR3 protein: CASSYSDTLGNTIYF
CDR3 length: 9; D gene: .; J gene: TRBJ1-2; clone size: .; V gene: TRBV20-1; CDR3 DNA: TGCAGTGCTAGCGCTGGCTACACCTTC; CDR3 protein: CSASAGYTF
CDR3 length: 13; D gene: TRBD2; J gene: TRBJ2-7; clone size: once; V gene: TRBV2; CDR3 DNA: TGTGCCAGCAGGAGCGGGAAATCCTACGAGCAGTACTTC; CDR3 protein: CASRSGKSYEQYF
CDR3 length: 15; D gene: .; J gene: TRBJ2-6; clone size: .; V gene: TRBV6-1; CDR3 DNA: TGTGCCAGCAGTGAAAACTACTCTGGGGCCAACGTCCTGACTTTC; CDR3 protein: CASSENYSGANVLTF